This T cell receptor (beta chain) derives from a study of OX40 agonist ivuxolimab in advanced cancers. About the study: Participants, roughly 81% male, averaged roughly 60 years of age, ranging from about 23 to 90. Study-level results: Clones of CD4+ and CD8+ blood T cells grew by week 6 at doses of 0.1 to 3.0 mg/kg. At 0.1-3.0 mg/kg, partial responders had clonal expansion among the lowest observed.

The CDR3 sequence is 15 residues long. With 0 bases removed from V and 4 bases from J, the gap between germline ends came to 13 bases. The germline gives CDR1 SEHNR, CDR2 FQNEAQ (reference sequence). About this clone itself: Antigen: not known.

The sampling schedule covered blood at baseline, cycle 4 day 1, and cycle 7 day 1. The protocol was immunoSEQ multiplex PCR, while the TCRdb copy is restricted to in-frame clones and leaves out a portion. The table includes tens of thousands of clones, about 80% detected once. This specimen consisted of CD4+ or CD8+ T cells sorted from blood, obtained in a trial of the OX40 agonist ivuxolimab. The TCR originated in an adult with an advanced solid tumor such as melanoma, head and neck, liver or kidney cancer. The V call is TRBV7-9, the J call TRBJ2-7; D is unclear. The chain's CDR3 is CASSLAPPGVYEQYF. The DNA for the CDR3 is TGTGCCAGCAGCTTAGCGCCCCCTGGTGTATACGAGCAGTACTTC.